One T cell receptor beta chain is described in this entry. This record comes from a study of blood T cell repertoires in COVID-19. Study at large: Sites in the United States, Italy and Spain provided acute and convalescent COVID-19 samples. Sources were T cells, B-cell-depleted T cells, or PBMCs; the material itself was cDNA or gDNA.

In the study's own analysis: Reference gene primer amplification yielded estimated nucleated cell counts. Profiling relied on immunoSEQ multiplex PCR, and the TCRdb table lists in-frame clones only, not all of them. The D gene and trimming were derived from the DNA, and the V and J assignments and clone size from that table. The sample consists of a few hundred thousand clones, approximately 84% of them appearing once. The CDR3 is 12 residues long. Germline CDR1 reads MDHEN; CDR2 reads SYDVKM. The V gene lost 6 bases and the J gene lost 6 bases, with 11 bases spanning the gap. Sequenced input: peripheral blood. This TCR derives from a man aged 35-49 years with active or convalescent COVID-19. The J gene is TRBJ1-1, the V gene TRBV28; D possibly corresponds to TRBD1 (6 bases). CDR3 DNA sequence: TGTGCCAGCAGCCCAGGGGTGGCTGAAGCTTTCTTT. It translates to CASSPGVAEAFF. Full variable domain (rest looked up from reference TRBV28 and TRBJ1-1): DVKVTQSSRYLVKRTGEKVFLECVQDMDHENMFWYRQDPGLGLRLIYFSYDVKMKEKGDIPEGYSVSREKKERFSLILESASTNQTSMYLCASSPGVAEAFFGQGTRLTVV.